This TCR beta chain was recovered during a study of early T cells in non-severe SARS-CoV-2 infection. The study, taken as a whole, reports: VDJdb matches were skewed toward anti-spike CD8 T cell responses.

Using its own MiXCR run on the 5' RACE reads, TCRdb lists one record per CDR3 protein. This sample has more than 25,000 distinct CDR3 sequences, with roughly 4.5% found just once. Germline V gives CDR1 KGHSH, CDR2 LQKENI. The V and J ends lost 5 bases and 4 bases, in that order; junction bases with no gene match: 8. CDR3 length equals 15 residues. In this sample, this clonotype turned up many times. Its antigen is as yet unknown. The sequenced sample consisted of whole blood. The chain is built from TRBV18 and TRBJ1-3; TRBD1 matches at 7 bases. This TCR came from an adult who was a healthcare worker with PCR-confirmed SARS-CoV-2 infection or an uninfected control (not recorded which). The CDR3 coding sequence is TGTGCCAGCTCAGCAGACCGGGACAGCGGAAACACCATATATTTT. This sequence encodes CASSADRDSGNTIYF.